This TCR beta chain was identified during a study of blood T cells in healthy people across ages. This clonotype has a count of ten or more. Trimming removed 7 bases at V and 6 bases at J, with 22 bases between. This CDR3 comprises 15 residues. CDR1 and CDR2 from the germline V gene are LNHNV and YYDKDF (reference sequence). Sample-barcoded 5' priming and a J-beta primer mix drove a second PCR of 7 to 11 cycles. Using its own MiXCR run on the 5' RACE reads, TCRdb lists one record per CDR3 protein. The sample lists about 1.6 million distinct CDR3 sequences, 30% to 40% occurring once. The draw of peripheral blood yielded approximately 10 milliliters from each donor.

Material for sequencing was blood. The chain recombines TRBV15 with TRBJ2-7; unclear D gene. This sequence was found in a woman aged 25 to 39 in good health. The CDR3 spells CATTQPGRPPREQYF. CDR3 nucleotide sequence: TGTGCCACCACCCAACCGGGCAGGCCACCTCGCGAGCAGTACTTC.